This T cell receptor beta chain originates from a study of T cell responses to AZD1222 COVID-19 vaccine. CDR1 is SGDLS and CDR2 is YYNGEE in the germline V gene. V lost 2 bases and J lost 1, with 9 bases in between. The CDR3 runs 14 residues. Whole-study results and caveats: Females made up more of the donors, who were largely white British, and clonal diversity may have come out too low.

As for this clone: Its target is not known.

Assay used: immunoSEQ multiplex PCR; TCRdb lists only in-frame clones, some missing. Among around 100,000 clones, approximately 86% were seen once, and the ten largest hold 3.3%. This chain links TRBV9 with TRBJ1-2, with D unresolved. This TCR was sampled from an adult who received the MenACWY meningococcal vaccine as a control. Sequenced here: peripheral blood, sampled 28 days after the second dose of the MenACWY control vaccine. The CDR3 region is CASSVAADNYGYTF. The DNA for the CDR3 is TGTGCCAGCAGCGTGGCAGCCGATAACTATGGCTACACCTTC.